A single sample gave rise to the 11 T cell receptor beta chains below, sequenced in a study of blood T cell repertoires in COVID-19. Clones were read by immunoSEQ multiplex PCR, and TCRdb kept only the in-frame ones, dropping some. The top ten hold approximately 3.1% of the sample, which has 95,000 to 110,000 clones, around 90% seen once. Input material: peripheral blood. All receptors derive from a man aged 45 to 65 in a cohort sampled during active COVID-19.

This chain connects TRBV4-1 to TRBJ2-5, with D possibly TRBD2 on 6 matching bases. The ends were cut back, 1 base at V and 5 bases at J, with 8 bases in the middle. The CDR3 runs 13 residues. CDR1 MGHRA and CDR2 YSYEKL come from the germline V gene. CDR3: CASSQGLVETQYF. CDR3 DNA sequence: TGCGCCAGCAGCCAAGGACTAGTGGAGACCCAGTACTTC.

This clone has a single count. The chain links TRBV18 to TRBJ2-2; 8 positions match TRBD1. Germline V lookup: CDR1 KGHSH, CDR2 LQKENI. The J segment lost 1 base and the V segment lost 3 bases, leaving 7 bases of the junction unmatched. The CDR3 sequence is 17 residues long. CDR3 coding DNA: TGTGCCAGCTCACCCCTCGGACAGGGCGTGAACACCGGGGAGCTGTTTTTT. Amino acids: CASSPLGQGVNTGELFF.

J is TRBJ1-3 and V is TRBV19; D uncertain. The CDR3 totals 15 residues. Trimming left V 1 base short and J 9 bases short, with 16 bases between. The germline CDR1 and CDR2 sequences are LNHDA and SQIVND (reference sequence). CDR3 nucleotides: TGTGCCAGTAGTATAGCCTCGTATGATCAGCGCACCATATATTTT. Translated, it gives CASSIASYDQRTIYF.

The V call is TRBV7-8, the J call TRBJ1-4; 9 nucleotides line up with TRBD1. From germline, CDR1 is SGHVS and CDR2 FQNEAQ. This CDR3 is 16 amino acids long. Trimming removed 5 bases from V and 13 bases from J; junction bases left unmatched: 17. CDR3 bases: TGTGCCAGCAGCGTAGGCACAGGGGGCGCGGGTCGGCGACTGTTTTTT. Amino acids: CASSVGTGGAGRRLFF.

This chain connects TRBV28 to TRBJ1-2; D is possibly TRBD1 (6 bases). Trimming removed 7 bases at V and 3 bases at J, with 18 bases between. CDR1 is MDHEN and CDR2 is SYDVKM in the germline V gene. This CDR3 contains 15 residues. DNA of the CDR3: TGTGCCAGCACCTTGGGGGGGGCGGATGACTATGGCTACACCTTC. Its translation: CASTLGGADDYGYTF.

This rearrangement joins TRBV7-9 to TRBJ1-2; 9 bases map to TRBD1. The ends lost 4 bases at V and 3 bases at J; junction bases unmatched: 6. There are 15 residues in the CDR3. Germline assignment: CDR1 SEHNR and CDR2 FQNEAQ (reference sequence). CDR3 sequence reads: CASSSDRGKDYGYTF. The CDR3 bases are TGTGCCAGCAGCTCCGACAGGGGGAAGGACTATGGCTACACCTTC.

This sequence joins TRBV4-1 and TRBJ1-5; D not certain. The CDR3 runs 13 residues. Germline values: CDR1 MGHRA, CDR2 YSYEKL. V lost 5 bases to trimming and J lost 2 bases, with 7 bases between them. The CDR3 DNA reads TGCGCCAGCAGCTCCCCGGGCAATCAGCCCCAGCATTTT. This codes for CASSSPGNQPQHF.

This clone was detected a few times. The chain joins TRBV4-1 to TRBJ1-3; D gene unclear. Trimming removed 1 base from V and 0 bases from J, with 13 bases in between. Germline V gene data show CDR1 as MGHRA and CDR2 as YSYEKL. The CDR3 extends over 17 amino acids. This chain's CDR3 is CASSQVGHAISGNTIYF. In nucleotides, the CDR3 is TGCGCCAGCAGCCAAGTTGGGCATGCGATCTCTGGAAACACCATATATTTT.

V and J are TRBV7-9 and TRBJ1-2; 10 bases line up with TRBD1. Per germline, CDR1 SEHNR and CDR2 FQNEAQ (reference sequence). V lost 11 bases and J lost 2; bases outside the gene matches: 2. This CDR3 has 12 amino acids. For the CDR3, the DNA is TGTGCCGGACAGGGGGTGAACTATGGCTACACCTTC. Amino acid sequence: CAGQGVNYGYTF.

The rearrangement uses TRBV7-2 and TRBJ2-3; 7 bases align to TRBD2. The CDR3 has 14 residues. The V gene's germline CDR1 is SGHTA and CDR2 FQGNSA. Trimming removed 3 bases from V and 5 bases from J; junction bases left unmatched: 5. This CDR3 is CASSLSGAVDTQYF. The CDR3 bases are TGTGCCAGCAGCTTGAGCGGGGCAGTAGATACGCAGTATTTT.

V gene TRBV5-1 combines with J gene TRBJ2-3; unclear D gene. The V end was cut by 4 bases, the J end by 1 base, with 7 bases between. Germline-derived CDR1 and CDR2 are SGHRS and YFSETQ. CDR3 size: 13 residues. The CDR3 spells CASSQVRTDTQYF. DNA of the CDR3: TGCGCCAGCAGCCAGGTCCGCACAGATACGCAGTATTTT.